One and the same sample provided the 27 T cell receptor beta chains below, sequenced in a study of OX40 agonist ivuxolimab in advanced cancers. This table comes from immunoSEQ multiplex PCR, and its TCRdb copy is limited to in-frame clones, with some not included. The table has some 66,000 clones, almost 85% seen once; the top ten hold 5.5% to 6%. This sample comprised CD4+ or CD8+ T cells sorted from blood, obtained in a trial of the OX40 agonist ivuxolimab. These receptors were taken from an adult with an advanced solid tumor such as melanoma, head and neck, liver or kidney cancer.

The genes are TRBV4-1 and TRBJ2-5, with 10 bases lining up with TRBD2. J was trimmed by 5 bases and V by 0 bases; bases with no gene match: 6. The CDR3 sequence is 16 residues long. The germline V gene has CDR1 MGHRA and CDR2 YSYEKL. This chain's CDR3 is CASSQEGLASRETQYF. CDR3 DNA: TGCGCCAGCAGCCAAGAGGGACTAGCGAGTAGGGAGACCCAGTACTTC.

The chain links TRBV9 to TRBJ2-2, with a tentative D call TRBD2 (5 bases). CDR1 SGDLS and CDR2 YYNGEE come from the germline V gene. Trimming shortened V by 4 bases and J by 1 base, and 14 bases separated the two germline ends. This CDR3 has 16 residues. CDR3 amino acids: CASSISRRLNTGELFF. The CDR3 coding sequence is TGTGCCAGCAGCATTAGTCGGAGGCTGAACACCGGGGAGCTGTTTTTT.

CDR3 coding DNA: TGTGCCAGCAGACCCGGGTCCGGGGCCGGGGAGCTGTTTTTT. Translated, it gives CASRPGSGAGELFF. This chain links TRBV7-9 with TRBJ2-2, with a possible D match to TRBD2 (5 bases). The V gene's germline CDR1 is SEHNR and CDR2 FQNEAQ (reference sequence). V was clipped by 6 bases and J by 6 bases, with 14 bases between them. The CDR3 covers 14 residues.

The gene calls are TRBV2 and TRBJ1-1; weak D call: TRBD1 (5 bases). V lost 6 bases and J lost 6, with 14 bases in between. This CDR3 contains 13 residues. Germline CDR1 reads SNHLY; CDR2 reads FYNNEI. CDR3: CASSQGYGPEAFF. As DNA, the CDR3 is TGTGCCAGCAGCCAGGGATACGGGCCTGAAGCTTTCTTT.

The chain recombines TRBV5-1 with TRBJ2-1; D not resolved. Germline CDR1 SGHRS, CDR2 YFSETQ. The germline V and J ends were trimmed by 0 bases and 5 bases, with 15 bases remaining between them. This CDR3 comprises 16 residues. The CDR3 sequence: CASSLVRARSNNEQFF. CDR3 nucleotides: TGCGCCAGCAGCTTGGTCCGAGCCCGATCGAACAATGAGCAGTTCTTC.

The chain employs TRBV6-5 and TRBJ2-7, with D possibly TRBD2 on 6 matching bases. The germline V gene has CDR1 MNHEY and CDR2 SVGAGI. V lost 6 bases, J lost 13 bases, and 16 bases lay in between. This CDR3 comprises 11 residues. CDR3 DNA: TGTGCCAGCAGACATGATGGGGGGAGATACTTC. It specifies CASRHDGGRYF.

V is TRBV23-1 and J is TRBJ1-2; D unclear. TRBV23-1 has ORF status, its function being uncertain. The V end lost 3 bases, the J end lost 4 bases, and 3 bases lay between the germline ends. The CDR3 runs 11 residues. Here the CDR3 DNA reads TGCGCCAGCAGTCAGAGCTATGGCTACACCTTC. As protein: CASSQSYGYTF.

J is TRBJ2-5 and V is TRBV29-1, with D unresolved. The J call may be mistaken, given a closer DNA end match to TRBJ2-7. There are 13 residues in the CDR3. Germline lookup yields CDR1 SQVTM and CDR2 ANQGSEA. CDR3 amino acids: CSAASGGPYEQYF. The CDR3 DNA is TGCAGCGCCGCATCGGGCGGACCCTACGAGCAGTACTTC.

V usage is TRBV28 and J usage is TRBJ2-5; TRBD2 matches at 8 bases. Germline CDR1 and CDR2: MDHEN and SYDVKM. The CDR3 has 13 amino acids. Losses at the gene ends were 3 bases for V and 5 bases for J; bases not matched to a gene: 2. The chain's CDR3 is CASSFGGRETQYF. The CDR3 region has the DNA TGTGCCAGCAGTTTCGGCGGGAGGGAGACCCAGTACTTC.

J is TRBJ1-2 and V is TRBV18, with 8 positions matching TRBD1. The trim removed 4 bases at V and 4 bases at J, leaving 5 bases unmatched. The CDR3 spans 14 residues. Looked up from germline, CDR1 is KGHSH and CDR2 is LQKENI. The CDR3 bases are TGTGCCAGCTCACGAGAGGGACAGGTCTATGGCTACACCTTC. Its translation: CASSREGQVYGYTF.

The V and J genes are TRBV7-2 and TRBJ2-1; D remains unclear. Germline assignment: CDR1 SGHTA and CDR2 FQGNSA. V was pared by 3 bases and J by 0 bases, with 9 bases between. The CDR3 is made up of 15 amino acids. CDR3 nucleotide sequence: TGTGCCAGCAGCTTGCAGGTCGGCTCCTACAATGAGCAGTTCTTC. Protein product: CASSLQVGSYNEQFF.

This chain connects TRBV9 to TRBJ1-2; 7 bases fit TRBD1. CDR3 length: 14 amino acids. V was clipped by 0 bases and J by 4 bases; unmatched bases: 3. Germline V gene sequence: CDR1 SGDLS, CDR2 YYNGEE. CDR3 amino acids: CASSVGGDSYGYTF. The CDR3 DNA reads TGTGCCAGCAGCGTAGGGGGGGACAGCTATGGCTACACCTTC.

This chain uses TRBV18 with TRBJ2-2; 10 bases fit TRBD2. CDR1 and CDR2 (germline): KGHSH, LQKENI. V lost 2 bases to trimming and J lost 5 bases; unmatched junction nucleotides: 8. The CDR3 has 17 residues. The CDR3 DNA is TGTGCCAGCTCACCAACGAAGATTAGCGGGGGGACCGGGGAGCTGTTTTTT. It codes for CASSPTKISGGTGELFF.

This clone appeared a single time. The chain recombines TRBV5-1 with TRBJ2-1; 10 bases are shared with TRBD2. V lost 5 bases, J lost 2 bases, and 7 bases stayed unmatched. The CDR3 spans 16 residues. Germline lookup yields CDR1 SGHRS and CDR2 YFSETQ. The CDR3 spells CASSPLAGVAYNEQFF. CDR3 DNA sequence: TGCGCCAGCAGTCCTCTAGCGGGAGTCGCCTACAATGAGCAGTTCTTC.

The rearrangement uses TRBV28 and TRBJ1-5; D is undetermined. Between the trimmed V and J ends, which lost 3 bases and 8 bases, there was a span of 17 bases. The CDR3 spans 15 residues. Germline V gives CDR1 MDHEN, CDR2 SYDVKM. The CDR3 DNA follows: TGTGCCAGCAGTTTGCGAGGGCCATCCCTCGAGCCCCAGCATTTT. Translated: CASSLRGPSLEPQHF.

The chain carries TRBV15 and TRBJ1-3; the D gene is possibly TRBD1 (6 bases). V gave up 5 bases and J gave up 0 bases, with 14 bases separating them. The length of the CDR3 is 16 residues. Germline-derived CDR1 and CDR2 are LNHNV and YYDKDF (reference sequence). DNA of the CDR3: TGTGCCACCAGCGCAAAGGGGGGGAGCTCTGGAAACACCATATATTTT. Protein: CATSAKGGSSGNTIYF. Complete variable domain (other parts from reference TRBV15 and TRBJ1-3): DAMVIQNPRYQVTQFGKPVTLSCSQTLNHNVMYWYQQKSSQAPKLLFHYYDKDFNNEADTPDNFQSRRPNTSFCFLDIRSPGLGDTAMYLCATSAKGGSSGNTIYFGEGSWLTVV.

The rearrangement links TRBV7-2 to TRBJ1-3; TRBD1 matches at 7 bases. CDR1 and CDR2 from the germline V gene are SGHTA and FQGNSA. There are 15 residues in the CDR3. V gave up 3 bases and J gave up 4 bases; unmatched junction bases: 6. The CDR3: CASSFTGASGNTIYF. The CDR3 nucleotides are TGTGCCAGCAGCTTCACAGGGGCTTCCGGAAACACCATATATTTT.

V is TRBV6-5 and J is TRBJ1-2; D possibly corresponds to TRBD1 (5 bases). This CDR3 spans 14 amino acids. V was shortened by 6 bases and J by 3 bases, with 14 bases between the two germline ends. Germline CDR1 MNHEY, CDR2 SVGAGI. The DNA of the CDR3 is TGTGCCAGCAGGGGTGGAGGGGTGGACTATGGCTACACCTTC. It encodes CASRGGGVDYGYTF.

V is TRBV2 and J is TRBJ2-1, with D tentatively TRBD2 (5 bases). CDR3 size: 12 residues. The germline V and J ends were trimmed by 1 base and 8 bases, with 6 bases remaining between them. Germline V gene data show CDR1 as SNHLY and CDR2 as FYNNEI. The CDR3 bases are TGTGCCAGCAGTGAAGTTAGCGATGAGCAGTTCTTC. Its translation is CASSEVSDEQFF.

The chain joins TRBV4-1 to TRBJ2-6; perhaps TRBD1 as D (5 bases). CDR3 length equals 16 residues. Trimming took off 2 bases at V and 4 bases at J, with 12 bases between the two ends. Germline CDR1 reads MGHRA; CDR2 reads YSYEKL. CDR3 nucleotides: TGCGCCAGCAGCCAAACAAGGGGTCCCGGGGCCAACGTCCTGACTTTC. This codes for CASSQTRGPGANVLTF.

This clone was seen a handful of times. The CDR3 region has the DNA TGCAGCGTTGAAAACAGGGGCGGCTACACCTTC. This encodes CSVENRGGYTF. The chain links TRBV29-1 to TRBJ1-2; 7 positions match TRBD1. Germline loops: CDR1 SQVTM, CDR2 ANQGSEA. Unmatched junction bases numbered 2, after V lost 2 bases and J lost 8 bases. CDR3 length: 11 amino acids.

The chain is built from TRBV5-1 and TRBJ2-5; 8 bases are a match to TRBD1. J gave up 5 bases and V 4 bases, and 7 bases lay outside the gene matches. The CDR3 is 14 residues long. The germline V gene has CDR1 SGHRS and CDR2 YFSETQ. In DNA form, the CDR3 reads TGCGCCAGCAGCAGAGGACAGGGTAGGGAGACCCAGTACTTC. Translation gives CASSRGQGRETQYF.

The chain recombines TRBV11-2 with TRBJ2-7; TRBD1 matches at 10 bases. In germline, CDR1 is SGHAT, CDR2 FQNNGV. V lost 4 bases, J lost 2 bases, and 2 bases stayed unmatched. CDR3 length: 14 residues. The CDR3: CASSSGQGAYEQYV. Here the CDR3 DNA reads TGTGCCAGCAGCTCCGGACAGGGGGCCTACGAGCAGTACGTC.

This clone was detected only a few times. This sequence joins TRBV15 and TRBJ2-1; 9 nucleotides agree with TRBD2. This CDR3 is built from 18 residues. V trimming: 0 bases; J trimming: 0 bases; junction bases outside the gene matches: 6. Germline V lookup: CDR1 LNHNV, CDR2 YYDKDF (reference sequence). CDR3 in DNA: TGTGCCACCAGCAGAGATTCTAGCGGGAACCCCTCCTACAATGAGCAGTTCTTC. The encoded protein is CATSRDSSGNPSYNEQFF.

The rearrangement links TRBV5-1 to TRBJ1-2; 7 bases align to TRBD1. CDR3 size: 14 residues. Germline assignment: CDR1 SGHRS and CDR2 YFSETQ. Losses at the gene ends were 3 bases for V and 2 bases for J; bases not matched to a gene: 4. For the CDR3, the DNA is TGCGCCAGCAGCTCTGACAGGGTAAACTATGGCTACACCTTC. Residues: CASSSDRVNYGYTF.

The chain recombines TRBV5-1 with TRBJ2-3; D may be TRBD1 (7 bases). With 3 bases removed from V and 6 bases from J, the gap between germline ends came to 11 bases. Germline-derived CDR1 and CDR2 are SGHRS and YFSETQ. CDR3 size: 13 residues. CDR3 sequence (DNA): TGCGCCAGCAGCTCCGCAGGGGGGGATACGCAGTATTTT. Its translation: CASSSAGGDTQYF.

Remarks on this clone: The CDR3 carries no conserved terminal phenylalanine or tryptophan, so it likely arises from a read error. Because the CDR3's place on the DNA is in doubt, the DNA is left out and the CDR3 is given as listed by TCRdb. This chain links TRBV27 with TRBJ1-3. 10 amino acids form the CDR3, both terminal residues included. Germline V lookup: CDR1 MNHEY, CDR2 SMNVEV (reference sequence). CDR3 sequence: CASSYRDPWV.